These 11 T cell receptor beta chains were all obtained from the same sample, sequenced in a study of CD8 T cells in acute hepatitis C reinfection. Measured with immunoSEQ multiplex PCR; TCRdb has only the in-frame clones, and not every one. The table shows some 38,000 clones, with roughly 89% occurring only once. Sample time point: naive CD8 control sorted from an acute-time-point sample. The sample taken for sequencing was naive CD8+ T cells from PBMCs. Receptors originate from a man younger than 45 with chronic hepatitis C.

A note on this clone: The germline gene is not matched at one end of the junction; a read error may be the cause. This chain connects TRBV7-7 to TRBJ2-1; D gene uncertain. CDR1 is SSHAT, CDR2 FNYEAQ, per germline (reference sequence). This CDR3 is built from 13 residues. CDR3 loop: CASSSGPSDEQFF. The DNA of the CDR3 is TGTGCTAGCAGCTCAGGTCCGAGCGATGAGCAGTTCTTC.

The CDR3 reads CASSFPGSYEQYF. CDR3 nucleotides: TGTGCCAGCAGCTTTCCCGGCTCCTACGAGCAGTACTTC. V and J are TRBV7-9 and TRBJ2-7; no reliable D call. The CDR3 runs to 13 residues. The ends were cut back, 3 bases at V and 0 bases at J, with 6 bases in the middle. CDR1 is SEHNR and CDR2 is FQNEAQ in the germline V gene (reference sequence).

The chain recombines TRBV13 with TRBJ2-3, with D hard to call. The CDR3 extends over 12 amino acids. Trimming took off 3 bases at V and 1 base at J, with 2 bases between the two ends. Germline V gene lookup returns CDR1 PRHDT and CDR2 FYEKMQ (reference sequence). The CDR3 loop is CASSFGTDTQYF. CDR3 sequence (DNA): TGTGCCAGCAGCTTCGGCACAGATACGCAGTATTTT.

V is TRBV6-6 and J is TRBJ1-1; D is unclear. V shed 8 bases and J shed 8 bases, with 6 bases lying between them. CDR3 length equals 9 residues. Looked up from germline, CDR1 is MNHNY and CDR2 is SVGAGI (reference sequence). This CDR3 reads CASGEEAFF. CDR3 DNA sequence: TGTGCCAGCGGTGAGGAAGCTTTCTTT.

V usage is TRBV9 and J usage is TRBJ2-1, with unresolved D. V was cut by 0 bases and J by 5 bases, with 3 bases left in between. Germline CDR1 and CDR2: SGDLS and YYNGEE. The length of the CDR3 is 12 residues. The CDR3 loop is CASSVGDNEQFF. In nucleotides, the CDR3 is TGTGCCAGCAGCGTAGGCGACAATGAGCAGTTCTTC.

The rearrangement uses TRBV5-1 and TRBJ2-5; no reliable D call. The CDR3 contains 12 residues. V was cut by 2 bases and J by 2 bases, with 4 bases left in between. Germline CDR1 SGHRS, CDR2 YFSETQ. CDR3 in DNA: TGCGCCAGCAGCTTTAATCAAGAGACCCAGTACTTC. Translated: CASSFNQETQYF.

The chain recombines TRBV6-1 with TRBJ1-2, with D unclear. The CDR3 is 13 amino acids. The germline V and J ends were trimmed by 3 bases and 2 bases, with 7 bases remaining between them. The germline gives CDR1 MNHNS, CDR2 SASEGT. The CDR3 coding sequence is TGTGCCAGCAGTGATAAGGTCAACTATGGCTACACCTTC. Translating it yields CASSDKVNYGYTF.

The chain employs TRBV15 and TRBJ2-2, with unresolved D. V shed 3 bases and J shed 8 bases, with 7 bases lying between them. Germline assignment: CDR1 LNHNV and CDR2 YYDKDF (reference sequence). This CDR3 contains 12 residues. CDR3 protein: CATSRGWGELFF. In DNA, the CDR3 is TGTGCCACCAGCAGGGGCTGGGGGGAGCTGTTTTTT.

The chain joins TRBV14 to TRBJ2-7; no definite D call. The CDR3 runs to 13 residues. CDR1 is SGHDN, CDR2 FVKESK, per germline. Deletions cut 1 base from V and 2 bases from J, with 6 bases between. The CDR3 coding sequence is TGTGCCAGCAGCCAAGTCACCCCCTACGAGCAGTACTTC. This translates into CASSQVTPYEQYF.

The chain has TRBV29-1 and TRBJ1-1, with a weak D call TRBD1 (6 bases). Trimming pared 6 bases from V and 5 bases from J, leaving 16 bases between. CDR1 and CDR2 from the germline V gene are SQVTM and ANQGSEA. The CDR3 has 13 residues. The CDR3 region is CSVAGGSRTEAFF. The CDR3, as DNA: TGCAGCGTGGCGGGGGGCAGTCGGACTGAAGCTTTCTTT.

V and J are TRBV19 and TRBJ2-7, with D unclear. The germline CDR1 and CDR2 sequences are LNHDA and SQIVND (reference sequence). Trimming removed 5 bases at V and 0 bases at J, with 14 bases between. The CDR3 totals 15 residues. CDR3 residues: CASSPSTASSYEQYF. As DNA, the CDR3 is TGTGCCAGTAGTCCCTCGACGGCGAGCTCCTACGAGCAGTACTTC.